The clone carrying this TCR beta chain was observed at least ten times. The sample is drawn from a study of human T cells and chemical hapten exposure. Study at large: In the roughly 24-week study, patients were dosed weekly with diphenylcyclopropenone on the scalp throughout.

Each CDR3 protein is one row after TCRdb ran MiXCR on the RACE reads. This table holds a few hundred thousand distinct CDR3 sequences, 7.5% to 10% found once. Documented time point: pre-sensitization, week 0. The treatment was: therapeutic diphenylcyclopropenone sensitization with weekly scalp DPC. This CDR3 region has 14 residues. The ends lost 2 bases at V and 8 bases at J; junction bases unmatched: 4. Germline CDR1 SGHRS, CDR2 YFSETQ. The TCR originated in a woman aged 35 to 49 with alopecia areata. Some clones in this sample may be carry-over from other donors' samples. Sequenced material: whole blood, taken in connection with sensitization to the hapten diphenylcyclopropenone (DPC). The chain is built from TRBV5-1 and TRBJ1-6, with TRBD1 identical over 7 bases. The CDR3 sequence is CASSLDREDSPLHF. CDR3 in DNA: TGCGCCAGCAGCTTAGACAGGGAAGATTCACCCCTCCACTTT.